This TCR beta chain was found in a study of blood T cell repertoires in COVID-19. The wider study: The United States, Italy and Spain supplied acute and convalescent COVID-19 samples.

Measured with immunoSEQ multiplex PCR; TCRdb has only the in-frame clones, and not every one. Of approximately 250,000 clones in the sample, 80% to 95% were seen once. In the 2 weeks before study entry, exposed participants met a COVID-19 case, which was PCR-confirmed or clinician-diagnosed. CDR1 and CDR2 from the germline V gene are SGHAT and FQNNGV. Trimming pared 3 bases from V and 0 bases from J, leaving 5 bases between. The CDR3 runs to 14 residues. The material sequenced was PBMCs or T cells enriched from blood (not recorded which). The chain recombines TRBV11-2 with TRBJ2-2; the D is unclear. The sequence derives from a man aged 35-49 years who had been exposed to COVID-19. The CDR3 bases are TGTGCCAGCAGCTTCCTAGCGAACACCGGGGAGCTGTTTTTT. Residues: CASSFLANTGELFF.